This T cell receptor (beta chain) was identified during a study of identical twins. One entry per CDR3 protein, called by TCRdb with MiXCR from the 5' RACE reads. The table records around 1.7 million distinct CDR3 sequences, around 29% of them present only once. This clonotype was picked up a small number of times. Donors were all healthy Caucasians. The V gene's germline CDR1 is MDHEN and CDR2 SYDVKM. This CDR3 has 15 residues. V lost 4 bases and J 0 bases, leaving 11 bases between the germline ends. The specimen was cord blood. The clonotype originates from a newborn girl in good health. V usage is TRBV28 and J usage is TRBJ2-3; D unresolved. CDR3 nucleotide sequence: TGTGCCAGCAGTTCCGCCCCGAGAAGCACAGATACGCAGTATTTT. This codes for CASSSAPRSTDTQYF.